This note documents a single T cell receptor beta chain sequence. Its antigen is not identified. This sample was included in a study of cytomegalovirus exposure and HLA in healthy donors. Background on the study: Caucasian-associated ancestry cluster membership applied to less than 85% of 398 genotyped donors.

The CDR3 is 13 residues long. V lost 4 bases to trimming and J lost 5 bases; unmatched junction nucleotides: 4. Looked up from germline, CDR1 is LGHNT and CDR2 is FRNRAP. Study results and limitations: As a later analysis showed, several of the most significant clusters appeared to be linked to common viral pathogens. In a later analysis, TCR beta V- and J-gene trimming was associated with a missense DCLRE1C variant.

The PCR contained 60 Vbeta and 13 Jbeta primers. Here immunoSEQ multiplex PCR was the method, and the copy in TCRdb shows in-frame clones only, minus some. The sample carries over 100,000 clones, roughly 76% recorded once. This clonotype was sampled from a woman in her fifties or sixties in good health and CMV-seropositive. The chain couples TRBV12-5 to TRBJ2-5; 7 bases line up with TRBD2. The sample taken for sequencing was PBMCs. CDR3 DNA sequence: TGTGCTAGTGGTTCGGCAGCGGGGGAGACCCAGTACTTC. Its protein is CASGSAAGETQYF.